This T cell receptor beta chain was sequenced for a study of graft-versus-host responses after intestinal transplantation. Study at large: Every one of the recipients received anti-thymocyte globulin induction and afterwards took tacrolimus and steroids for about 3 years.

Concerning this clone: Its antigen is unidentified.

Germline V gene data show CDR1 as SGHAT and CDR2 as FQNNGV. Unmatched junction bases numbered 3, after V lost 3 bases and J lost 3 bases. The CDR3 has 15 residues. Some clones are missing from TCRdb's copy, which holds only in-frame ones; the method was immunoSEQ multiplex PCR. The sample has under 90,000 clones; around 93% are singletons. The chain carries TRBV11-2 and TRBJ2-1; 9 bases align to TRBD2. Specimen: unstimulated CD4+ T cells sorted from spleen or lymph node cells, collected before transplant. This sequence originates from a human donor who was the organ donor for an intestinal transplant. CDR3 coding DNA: TGTGCCAGCAGCTTGACTAGCGGTCTCTACAATGAGCAGTTCTTC. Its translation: CASSLTSGLYNEQFF.